The present T cell receptor beta chain was sequenced within a study of blood T cell repertoires in COVID-19. For the study at large: Donors in the United States, Italy and Spain gave samples during acute or convalescent COVID-19. In each case, the material was cDNA or gDNA derived from T cells, B-cell-depleted T cells, or PBMCs.

The method was immunoSEQ multiplex PCR; TCRdb's version includes in-frame clones alone and lacks a portion of them. The profile shows 250,000 to 350,000 clones, approximately 89% of them singletons. The CDR3 length is 12 residues. V lost 5 bases, J lost 11 bases, and 13 bases lay in between. Germline V gene lookup returns CDR1 GTSNPN and CDR2 SVGIG (reference sequence). Sequencing was done on a sample of peripheral blood. The chain joins TRBV30 to TRBJ1-6; possibly TRBD1 for D (5 bases). The source is a woman aged 25-40 years who had recovered from COVID-19. The CDR3 region has the DNA TGTGCCTGGTACGGGGGGAAGGCACCCCTCCACTTT. It specifies CAWYGGKAPLHF.